A selection of T cell receptor beta chains follows, all from one sample in a study of ipilimumab plus nivolumab after autologous stem cell transplantation. Libraries were prepared by immunoSEQ multiplex PCR; TCRdb keeps only in-frame clonotypes and omits some of them. The profile shows tens of thousands of clones, around 92% of them singletons. The material was PBMCs, obtained in a trial of ipilimumab plus nivolumab as post-transplant consolidation. These receptors all come from a male donor with multiple myeloma. Each CDR3 is given with its conserved first and last residue. A D gene is named only where the DNA matches it firmly. Clone size is shown for a subset of rows, as once, few, many or a class of expanded clone.

v_call: TRBV10-3
d_call: .
j_call: TRBJ2-1
clone_size: .
cdr3_nt: TGTGCCATCAGTGACGAGGGACTTTCCTACAATGAGCAGTTCTTC
cdr3_aa: CAISDEGLSYNEQFF

v_call: TRBV9
d_call: .
j_call: TRBJ2-2
clone_size: .
cdr3_nt: TGTGCCAGCAGCGTAGGCCAGGGGTTGAGTACCGGGGAGCTGTTTTTT
cdr3_aa: CASSVGQGLSTGELFF

v_call: TRBV29-1
d_call: .
j_call: TRBJ2-1
clone_size: .
cdr3_nt: TGCAGCGTTGTCCGGGGGACGACCTACAATGAGCAGTTCTTC
cdr3_aa: CSVVRGTTYNEQFF

v_call: TRBV5-5
d_call: TRBD1
j_call: TRBJ1-5
clone_size: few
cdr3_nt: TGTGCCAGCAGCAGCGGGACAGGGGGCAATCAGCCCCAGCATTTT
cdr3_aa: CASSSGTGGNQPQHF

v_call: TRBV6-1
d_call: .
j_call: TRBJ2-3
clone_size: .
cdr3_nt: TGTGCCAGCAGTGAAGGTCCATATCAGGGCACAGATACGCAGTATTTT
cdr3_aa: CASSEGPYQGTDTQYF

v_call: TRBV5-1
d_call: .
j_call: TRBJ1-2
clone_size: .
cdr3_nt: TGCGCCAGCAGCTTGGCCGGGAACTATGGCTACACCTTC
cdr3_aa: CASSLAGNYGYTF

v_call: TRBV28
d_call: .
j_call: TRBJ1-4
clone_size: .
cdr3_nt: TGTGCCAGCAGTTTAGGGGGGGGAGAAAAACTGTTTTTT
cdr3_aa: CASSLGGGEKLFF

v_call: TRBV6-4
d_call: .
j_call: TRBJ2-3
clone_size: .
cdr3_nt: TGTGCCAGCAGTGCCACCGTGGGGGGTCCAGATACGCAGTATTTT
cdr3_aa: CASSATVGGPDTQYF

v_call: TRBV7-8
d_call: .
j_call: TRBJ1-3
clone_size: .
cdr3_nt: TGTGCCAGCAGCCGAGAAATGCTCTCTGGAAACACCATATATTTT
cdr3_aa: CASSREMLSGNTIYF

v_call: TRBV19
d_call: .
j_call: TRBJ2-3
clone_size: .
cdr3_nt: TGTGCCAGTAGCCCCCGGAGGTACGCCGGCACAGATACGCAGTATTTT
cdr3_aa: CASSPRRYAGTDTQYF

v_call: TRBV27
d_call: .
j_call: TRBJ2-7
clone_size: .
cdr3_nt: TGTGCCAGCAGAGAGGGGGCCTACGAGCAGTACTTC
cdr3_aa: CASREGAYEQYF

v_call: TRBV12-5
d_call: .
j_call: TRBJ1-4
clone_size: .
cdr3_nt: TGTGCTAGTGGTCCGGGGGGCGCTAATGAAAAACTGTTTTTT
cdr3_aa: CASGPGGANEKLFF

v_call: TRBV30
d_call: .
j_call: TRBJ2-5
clone_size: .
cdr3_nt: TGTGCCTGGAGTGTCGCTGAGACCCAGTACTTC
cdr3_aa: CAWSVAETQYF

v_call: TRBV27
d_call: .
j_call: TRBJ2-7
clone_size: .
cdr3_nt: TGTGCCAGCAGTGACCACCCTCCCTACGAGCAGTACTTC
cdr3_aa: CASSDHPPYEQYF

v_call: TRBV6-4
d_call: .
j_call: TRBJ2-5
clone_size: .
cdr3_nt: TGTGCCAGCAGTGAGGGGGGGGGCGGCGAGACCCAGTACTTC
cdr3_aa: CASSEGGGGETQYF

v_call: TRBV28
d_call: .
j_call: TRBJ2-5
clone_size: .
cdr3_nt: TGTGCCAGCAGTATGGCCAGGCAGGAGACCCAGTACTTC
cdr3_aa: CASSMARQETQYF

v_call: TRBV7-3
d_call: TRBD2
j_call: TRBJ2-1
clone_size: .
cdr3_nt: TGTGCCAGCAGCTTAGGCGCGGGAGTATACAATGAGCAGTTCTTC
cdr3_aa: CASSLGAGVYNEQFF

v_call: TRBV7-9
d_call: .
j_call: TRBJ2-3
clone_size: .
cdr3_nt: TGTGCCAGCAGCCCCCTGGGTTCAGCTCTCACAGATACGCAGTATTTT
cdr3_aa: CASSPLGSALTDTQYF

v_call: TRBV4-3
d_call: TRBD2
j_call: TRBJ2-6
clone_size: .
cdr3_nt: TGCGCCAGCAGCCAAGATCTATACGCGGGGGGGCCTGGGGCCAACGTCCTGACTTTC
cdr3_aa: CASSQDLYAGGPGANVLTF

v_call: TRBV19
d_call: .
j_call: TRBJ2-3
clone_size: .
cdr3_nt: TGTGCCAGTAGTAAGACGTACTCCTTCACAGATACGCAGTATTTT
cdr3_aa: CASSKTYSFTDTQYF

v_call: TRBV5-1
d_call: TRBD1
j_call: TRBJ1-2
clone_size: .
cdr3_nt: TGCGCCAGCAGCTCCGAAGACAGGGGCAAAGGCGGCTACACCTTC
cdr3_aa: CASSSEDRGKGGYTF

v_call: TRBV7-9
d_call: .
j_call: TRBJ2-2
clone_size: .
cdr3_nt: TGTGCCAGCAGCAACGACAGTCCCAACACCGGGGAGCTGTTTTTT
cdr3_aa: CASSNDSPNTGELFF

v_call: TRBV11-2
d_call: .
j_call: TRBJ2-1
clone_size: .
cdr3_nt: TGTGCCAGCAGCTTAGTTGTGACACACTACAATGAGCAGTTCTTC
cdr3_aa: CASSLVVTHYNEQFF

v_call: TRBV19
d_call: .
j_call: TRBJ1-5
clone_size: .
cdr3_nt: TGTGCCAGTAGCCCGACTGATGGGCCCCAGCATTTT
cdr3_aa: CASSPTDGPQHF

v_call: TRBV7-3
d_call: TRBD2
j_call: TRBJ2-1
clone_size: .
cdr3_nt: TGTGCCAGCAGCATCACGGGACTAGCGGGCTACAATGAGCAGTTCTTC
cdr3_aa: CASSITGLAGYNEQFF

v_call: TRBV30
d_call: .
j_call: TRBJ2-1
clone_size: .
cdr3_nt: TGTGCCTGGAGTGTAACTGGTACCTACAATGAGCAGTTCTTC
cdr3_aa: CAWSVTGTYNEQFF

v_call: TRBV7-8
d_call: TRBD1
j_call: TRBJ1-6
clone_size: .
cdr3_nt: TGTGCCAGCAGCCTCAACAGGGGGAACAATTCACCCCTCCACTTT
cdr3_aa: CASSLNRGNNSPLHF

v_call: TRBV5-6
d_call: TRBD1
j_call: TRBJ2-7
clone_size: .
cdr3_nt: TGTGCCAGCAGCTTGGGGGGACAGGTTCACACGGGCTTC
cdr3_aa: CASSLGGQVHTGF

v_call: TRBV19
d_call: .
j_call: TRBJ2-5
clone_size: once
cdr3_nt: TGTGCCAGTAGTCCGAGAATACTAGGGGAGCAAGAGACCCAGTACTTC
cdr3_aa: CASSPRILGEQETQYF

v_call: TRBV28
d_call: TRBD2
j_call: TRBJ2-3
clone_size: .
cdr3_nt: TGTGCCAGCAGACCAGCGGGGGGGCAACAAGATACGCAGTATTTT
cdr3_aa: CASRPAGGQQDTQYF

v_call: TRBV9
d_call: .
j_call: TRBJ1-1
clone_size: .
cdr3_nt: TGTGCCAGCAGCGGGCAGGGTCTTTTTACTGAAGCTTTCTTT
cdr3_aa: CASSGQGLFTEAFF

v_call: TRBV19
d_call: .
j_call: TRBJ1-5
clone_size: .
cdr3_nt: TGTGCCAGTAGAATAGGGGATGGCAATCAGCCCCAGCATTTT
cdr3_aa: CASRIGDGNQPQHF

v_call: TRBV5-3
d_call: TRBD2
j_call: TRBJ2-7
clone_size: .
cdr3_nt: TGTGCCAGAACGGGTAGCGGGAGGGGATTCCACGAGCAGTACTTC
cdr3_aa: CARTGSGRGFHEQYF

v_call: TRBV28
d_call: .
j_call: TRBJ2-7
clone_size: .
cdr3_nt: TGTGCCACCCTCGGGACCACCTCCTACGAGCAGTACTTC
cdr3_aa: CATLGTTSYEQYF

v_call: TRBV25-1
d_call: .
j_call: TRBJ2-7
clone_size: .
cdr3_nt: TGTGCCAGCCTACAGGGCTACGAGCAGTACTTC
cdr3_aa: CASLQGYEQYF